The 26 T cell receptor beta chains reported below all come from one sample, sequenced in a study of CD8+ T cells in alopecia areata (dated by TCRdb to the late 2010s). The sample's time point label, decoded: baseline before oral tofacitinib. Library method: the immunoSEQ multiplex PCR assay. RNA was extracted from all samples and reverse transcribed into cDNA, which served as template for TCR sequencing. TCRdb mirrors the immuneACCESS table, restricted to in-frame sequences. Some clones are absent from its copies; in checked studies, under half trace to an unresolved V gene, and the reason for the others is unknown. Present in this sample are roughly 150,000 clones, about 50% of which were seen just once. Of the sample, just under 20% falls within the top ten clones. The specimen was CD8+ T cells sorted from blood, collected at week 0. Receptor source: a human donor with alopecia areata.

The gene calls are TRBV25-1 and TRBJ1-2; perhaps TRBD1 as D (5 bases). Looked up from germline, CDR1 is MGHDK and CDR2 is SYGVNS. This CDR3 is built from 14 residues. Trimming took 2 bases from V and 2 from J, leaving 9 bases between them. The CDR3 region has the DNA TGTGCCAGCAGTGAAGGGGACGGCAACTATGGCTACACCTTC. It translates to CASSEGDGNYGYTF.

The chain employs TRBV10-2 and TRBJ2-6; the D is unclear. Per germline, CDR1 WSHSY and CDR2 SAAADI. The CDR3 length is 11 residues. Trimming pared 6 bases from V and 6 bases from J, leaving 3 bases between. This CDR3 reads CASREANVLTF. The DNA of the CDR3 is TGCGCCAGCAGGGAGGCCAACGTCCTGACTTTC.

The genes are TRBV7-8 and TRBJ2-7, with 7 nucleotides matching TRBD1. The V gene end was trimmed by 1 base and the J gene end by 3 bases; junction bases not matched to a gene: 6. The CDR3 extends over 15 amino acids. Germline V gene sequence: CDR1 SGHVS, CDR2 FQNEAQ. The CDR3 is CASSLEPGQIYEQYF. CDR3 DNA: TGTGCCAGCAGCTTAGAGCCGGGACAGATCTACGAGCAGTACTTC.

This clone was found a few times. A read error is likely here: a far larger clone is one base away. The sample has other DNA sequences that encode this CDR3 too. J is TRBJ2-6 and V is TRBV5-4, with a weak D call TRBD2 (5 bases). Deletions cut 4 bases from V and 0 bases from J, with 11 bases between. The CDR3 has 16 residues. Germline V gene sequence: CDR1 SGHNT, CDR2 YYREEE (reference sequence). The CDR3 region has the DNA TGTGCCAGCAGCCAAGATGGGAGCTCTGGGGCCAACGTCCTGACTTTC. Translating gives CASSQDGSSGANVLTF.

This chain's CDR3 is CASSLWGGQDGYTF. In DNA form, the CDR3 reads TGTGCCAGCAGTTTATGGGGGGGCCAAGATGGCTACACCTTC. The chain has TRBV27 and TRBJ1-2, with D perhaps TRBD1 (6 bases). V shed 1 base and J shed 6 bases, with 12 bases lying between them. This CDR3 spans 14 amino acids. Germline loops: CDR1 MNHEY, CDR2 SMNVEV (reference sequence).

V and J are TRBV27 and TRBJ1-2; possibly TRBD1 for D (5 bases). V gave up 8 bases and J gave up 3 bases, with 22 bases separating them. This CDR3 contains 16 residues. The germline V gene encodes CDR1 MNHEY and CDR2 SMNVEV (reference sequence). CDR3 sequence: CASSPGAPGGYYGYTF. The CDR3 DNA sequence: TGTGCCAGCTCCCCGGGAGCGCCCGGGGGGTACTATGGCTACACCTTC.

This clone came up a few times. The genes are TRBV29-1 and TRBJ1-2, with D perhaps matching TRBD1 (5 bases). There are 14 residues in the CDR3. The V end lost 1 base, the J end lost 5 bases, and 14 bases lay between the germline ends. CDR1 is SQVTM and CDR2 is ANQGSEA in the germline V gene. The CDR3 loop reads CSVEGGRFDYGYTF. In DNA form, the CDR3 reads TGCAGCGTTGAAGGGGGGAGATTTGATTATGGCTACACCTTC.

At least ten counts were recorded for this clone. The sample has other DNA sequences that encode this CDR3 too. The chain is built from TRBV25-1 and TRBJ2-7; perhaps TRBD2 as D (6 bases). With 6 bases removed from V and 4 bases from J, the gap between germline ends came to 7 bases. Germline assignment: CDR1 MGHDK and CDR2 SYGVNS. The CDR3 spans 11 residues. This CDR3 is CASREGYEQYF. The CDR3 DNA sequence: TGTGCCAGCAGGGAGGGTTACGAGCAGTACTTC.

This chain connects TRBV29-1 to TRBJ1-2; a possible D gene is TRBD1 (5 bases). The CDR3 sequence is 12 residues long. V shed 4 bases and J shed 8 bases, with 14 bases lying between them. CDR1 SQVTM and CDR2 ANQGSEA come from the germline V gene. The CDR3 nucleotides read TGCAGCGTTGTACGAGGGGCGGAGGGCTACACCTTC. Protein sequence: CSVVRGAEGYTF. The full variable domain, completed using reference TRBV29-1 and TRBJ1-2, is SAVISQKPSRDICQRGTSLTIQCQVDSQVTMMFWYRQQPGQSLTLIATANQGSEATYESGFVIDKFPISRPNLTFSTLTVSNMSPEDSSIYLCSVVRGAEGYTFGSGTRLTVV.

This clone was detected only a few times. The chain recombines TRBV4-3 with TRBJ2-3, with 10 bases matching TRBD2. The germline CDR1 and CDR2 sequences are LGHNA and YSLEER. This CDR3 has 16 amino acids. Germline trimming cut 5 bases from V and 4 bases from J; bases unmatched to any gene: 9. The CDR3 reads CASSADASGGADTQYF. The CDR3 nucleotides are TGCGCCAGCAGCGCCGATGCGAGCGGGGGGGCAGATACGCAGTATTTT.

This chain links TRBV9 with TRBJ2-5; D unresolved. V shed 4 bases and J shed 5 bases, with 12 bases lying between them. Per the germline V gene, CDR1 is SGDLS and CDR2 is YYNGEE. The CDR3 consists of 13 residues. The CDR3 here is CASSPSSSETQYF. The CDR3 DNA follows: TGTGCCAGCAGCCCAAGTTCTTCGGAGACCCAGTACTTC.

V is TRBV29-1 and J is TRBJ1-1; D call uncertain. Trimming pared 3 bases from V and 1 base from J, leaving 6 bases between. The CDR3 is 12 residues long. The germline gives CDR1 SQVTM, CDR2 ANQGSEA. The CDR3 is CSVDSRNTEAFF. The DNA of the CDR3 is TGCAGCGTTGATTCTCGGAACACTGAAGCTTTCTTT.

The rearrangement joins TRBV2 to TRBJ1-2, with D possibly matching TRBD1 (6 bases). V dropped 11 bases and J dropped 4 bases, with 11 bases sitting between them. Germline-derived CDR1 and CDR2 are SNHLY and FYNNEI. The CDR3 loop spans 11 amino acids. CDR3 nucleotide sequence: TGTGCCCAGCAGGGGATCTATGGCTACACCTTC. It encodes CAQQGIYGYTF.

The V call is TRBV5-1, the J call TRBJ2-7, with a tentative D call TRBD2 (5 bases). Germline CDR1 reads SGHRS; CDR2 reads YFSETQ. The CDR3 runs 13 residues. Between the trimmed V and J ends, which lost 8 bases and 0 bases, there was a span of 12 bases. This chain's CDR3 is CASGLGISYEQYF. The CDR3 nucleotides read TGCGCCAGTGGACTGGGAATCTCCTACGAGCAGTACTTC. Looking up the rest from reference TRBV5-1 and TRBJ2-7 gives the full variable domain: KAGVTQTPRYLIKTRGQQVTLSCSPISGHRSVSWYQQTPGQGLQFLFEYFSETQRNKGNFPGRFSGRQFSNSRSEMNVSTLELGDSALYLCASGLGISYEQYFGPGTRLTVT.

CDR3 bases: TGTGCCAGCAGCCCGGGACTCGGCTGGGGTGAGCAGTTCTTC. Protein sequence: CASSPGLGWGEQFF. The V call is TRBV5-6, the J call TRBJ2-1, with TRBD2 as a possible D gene (6 bases). The length of the CDR3 is 14 residues. CDR1 is SGHDT and CDR2 is YYEEEE in the germline V gene. Trimming left V 4 bases short and J 9 bases short, with 17 bases between.

This clone came up many times. This rearrangement joins TRBV7-3 to TRBJ2-2; D is undetermined. The CDR3 has 13 residues. V lost 8 bases to trimming and J lost 5 bases, with 12 bases between them. Germline lookup yields CDR1 SGHTA and CDR2 FQGTGA. The CDR3 nucleotides are TGTGCCAGCGGACGTGTGGGGACCGGGGAGCTGTTTTTT. It translates to CASGRVGTGELFF.

As concerns this clone: In the same sample, other DNA sequences code for this CDR3. The chain uses TRBV4-3 and TRBJ2-7; D is unresolved. Germline lookup yields CDR1 LGHNA and CDR2 YSLEER. The CDR3 sequence is 13 residues long. Trimming shortened V by 0 bases and J by 5 bases, and 8 bases separated the two germline ends. DNA of the CDR3: TGCGCCAGCAGCCAAGACGGGCGTGACGAGCAGTACTTC. As protein: CASSQDGRDEQYF.

The DNA of the CDR3 is TGTGCCTGGAGTGTAATGCGGGCCACTGAAGCTTTCTTT. Encoded protein: CAWSVMRATEAFF. The chain links TRBV30 to TRBJ1-1, with D uncertain. The CDR3 covers 13 residues. Germline values: CDR1 GTSNPN, CDR2 SVGIG (reference sequence). With 0 bases removed from V and 4 bases from J, the gap between germline ends came to 9 bases.

The chain carries TRBV11-2 and TRBJ2-7; the D call may be TRBD1 or TRBD2 (5 bases each). The CDR3 runs to 14 residues. Trimming cost V 3 bases and J 1 base, with 10 bases left between them. CDR1 and CDR2 from the germline V gene are SGHAT and FQNNGV. The CDR3 nucleotides are TGTGCCAGCAGCTTGGGGGACGGATCCTACGAGCAGTACTTC. Encoded protein: CASSLGDGSYEQYF.

CDR3: CAWTGWDLMNTEAFF. In nucleotides, the CDR3 is TGTGCCTGGACAGGGTGGGACCTCATGAACACTGAAGCTTTCTTT. This sequence joins TRBV30 and TRBJ1-1, with a tentative D call TRBD1 (5 bases). The CDR3 length is 15 residues. Germline CDR1 GTSNPN, CDR2 SVGIG (reference sequence). V was cut by 4 bases and J by 0 bases, with 15 bases left in between. Drawing the rest from reference TRBV30 and TRBJ1-1, the complete variable domain is SQTIHQWPATLVQPVGSPLSLECTVEGTSNPNLYWYRQAAGRGLQLLFYSVGIGQISSEVPQNLSASRPQDRQFILSSKKLLLSDSGFYLCAWTGWDLMNTEAFFGQGTRLTVV.

This rearrangement joins TRBV5-6 to TRBJ1-1; 7 nucleotides line up with TRBD1. The CDR3 is 14 amino acids. Unmatched junction bases numbered 4, after V lost 1 base and J lost 4 bases. Germline V CDR1 and CDR2: SGHDT, YYEEEE. The CDR3 nucleotides are TGTGCCAGCAGCTTGAGGGGGACAGCCACTGAAGCTTTCTTT. Translation: CASSLRGTATEAFF.

CDR3 sequence: CASSEFGDGGYTF. CDR3 in DNA: TGTGCCAGCAGTGAATTCGGGGATGGAGGCTACACCTTC. The genes are TRBV6-1 and TRBJ1-2; D is ambiguous. V lost 2 bases and J lost 8, with 12 bases in between. Germline V gene sequence: CDR1 MNHNS, CDR2 SASEGT. The CDR3 covers 13 residues.

This clone came up a few times. The chain couples TRBV4-3 to TRBJ1-1, with D hard to call. The CDR3 length is 15 residues. With 0 bases removed from V and 1 base from J, the gap between germline ends came to 9 bases. Per germline, CDR1 LGHNA and CDR2 YSLEER. The CDR3 region is CASSQDRATNTEAFF. DNA of the CDR3: TGCGCCAGCAGCCAAGACCGGGCCACGAACACTGAAGCTTTCTTT.

This rearrangement joins TRBV14 to TRBJ2-1; 11 positions match TRBD2. The V gene end was trimmed by 3 bases and the J gene end by 10 bases; junction bases not matched to a gene: 8. Germline lookup yields CDR1 SGHDN and CDR2 FVKESK. The CDR3 runs to 15 residues. CDR3: CASSHRLAGQREQFF. The CDR3 DNA sequence: TGTGCCAGCAGCCATAGACTAGCGGGGCAGAGGGAGCAGTTCTTC.

The chain links TRBV30 to TRBJ1-1; D possibly corresponds to TRBD1 (5 bases). Germline V lookup: CDR1 GTSNPN, CDR2 SVGIG (reference sequence). The CDR3 is 13 residues long. The germline V and J ends were trimmed by 7 bases and 4 bases, with 16 bases remaining between them. Here the CDR3 DNA reads TGTGCCTTCAGCTCAGGGTACGGCACTGAAGCTTTCTTT. Translated: CAFSSGYGTEAFF.

CDR3 DNA: TGTGCCAGCAGCCTGACCGGGACAGTGGAGCTGTTTTTT. Its translation: CASSLTGTVELFF. The J gene is TRBJ2-2, the V gene TRBV7-2; the match to TRBD1 covers 7 bases. Germline CDR1 reads SGHTA; CDR2 reads FQGNSA. The CDR3 is 13 residues long. With V trimmed by 5 bases and J by 10 bases, 7 bases remained unmatched.